The clone carrying this T cell receptor (beta chain) was observed a single time. The CDR3 is 13 residues long. V was clipped by 5 bases and J by 11 bases, with 20 bases between them. CDR1 is DFQATT, CDR2 SNEGSKA, per germline (reference sequence). From the multiplex PCR reads, TCRdb called clonotypes with MiXCR, one entry per CDR3 protein. The sample lists about 66,000 distinct CDR3 sequences; 43% were seen once. The data were taken from a study of breast tumors, draining lymph nodes, adjacent tissues. The chain uses TRBV20-1 and TRBJ2-3; a possible D gene is TRBD1 (5 bases). Sequenced: breast tumor tissue. This TCR came from a female donor with breast cancer. Some clones in this sample may be carry-over from other donors' samples. The CDR3 loop reads CSAFKAGNNEQYF. For the CDR3, the DNA is TGCAGTGCTTTCAAGGCAGGGAACAATGAGCAGTATTTT.